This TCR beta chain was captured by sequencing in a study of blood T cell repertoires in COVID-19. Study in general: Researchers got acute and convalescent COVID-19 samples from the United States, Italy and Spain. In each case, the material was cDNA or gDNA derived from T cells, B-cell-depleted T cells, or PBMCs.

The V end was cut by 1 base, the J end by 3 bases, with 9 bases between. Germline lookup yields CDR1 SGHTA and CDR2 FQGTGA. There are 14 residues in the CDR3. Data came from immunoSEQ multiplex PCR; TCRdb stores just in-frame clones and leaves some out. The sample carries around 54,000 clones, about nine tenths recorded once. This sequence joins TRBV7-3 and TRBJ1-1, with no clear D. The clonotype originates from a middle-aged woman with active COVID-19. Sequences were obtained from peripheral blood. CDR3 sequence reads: CASSLNGRDTEAFF. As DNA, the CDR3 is TGTGCCAGCAGCTTAAATGGGCGCGACACTGAAGCTTTCTTT.